The 32 T cell receptor beta chains reported below all come from one sample, sequenced in a study of cytomegalovirus exposure and HLA in healthy donors. The PCR contained 60 Vbeta and 13 Jbeta primers. TCRdb's table, derived via immunoSEQ multiplex PCR, lists solely in-frame clones and lacks some. Of approximately 54,000 clones listed, 82% are singletons. Sequencing input: PBMCs. These receptors were collected from a young woman in good health and CMV-seronegative.

As to this clone: An end of the junction differs from the germline gene, which may be a read error. This chain connects TRBV30 to TRBJ2-6; a possible D gene is TRBD2 (6 bases). This CDR3 contains 22 residues. Germline CDR1 and CDR2: GTSNPN and SVGIG (reference sequence). This CDR3 reads CAWSPPPIIGRQSFSGANGLTF. For the CDR3, the DNA is TGTGCCTGGAGCCCGCCCCCAATTATCGGGAGACAGAGCTTCTCTGGGGCCAACGGCCTGACTTTC.

The chain has TRBV10-1 and TRBJ2-7; 8 bases agree with TRBD2. V was clipped by 2 bases and J by 9 bases; unmatched bases: 18. In germline, CDR1 is WNHNN, CDR2 SYGVQD (reference sequence). CDR3 size: 17 residues. The CDR3, as DNA: TGCGCCAGCAGTGAGCGCGGCTCCGGGACTAGTGCCTCTGGGCAGTACTTC. It is translated as CASSERGSGTSASGQYF.

The gene calls are TRBV7-6 and TRBJ2-3; weak D call: TRBD1 (6 bases). The germline V and J ends were trimmed by 2 bases and 0 bases, with 18 bases remaining between them. This CDR3 region has 18 residues. The V gene's germline CDR1 is SGHVS and CDR2 FNYEAQ. The CDR3, as DNA: TGTGCCAGCAGCTTACTGCCGACAGGAGATACTAGCACAGATACGCAGTATTTT. Protein sequence: CASSLLPTGDTSTDTQYF. Full variable domain (outside the CDR3, taken from reference TRBV7-6 and TRBJ2-3): GAGVSQSPRYKVTKRGQDVALRCDPISGHVSLYWYRQALGQGPEFLTYFNYEAQQDKSGLPNDRFSAERPEGSISTLTIQRTEQRDSAMYRCASSLLPTGDTSTDTQYFGPGTRLTVL.

The chain has TRBV28 and TRBJ1-1, with TRBD1 matching over 7 bases. This CDR3 contains 14 residues. The J segment lost 0 bases and the V segment lost 6 bases, leaving 4 bases of the junction unmatched. Germline values: CDR1 MDHEN, CDR2 SYDVKM. The CDR3 nucleotides read TGTGCCAGCAGGATGGACAGGCTGAACACTGAAGCTTTCTTT. Its protein product is CASRMDRLNTEAFF.

This rearrangement joins TRBV6-1 to TRBJ1-6; possibly TRBD1 for D (5 bases). CDR1 is MNHNS and CDR2 is SASEGT in the germline V gene. This CDR3 spans 12 amino acids. Trimming pared 3 bases from V and 9 bases from J, leaving 6 bases between. The CDR3 reads CASSDRVSPLHF. CDR3 DNA: TGTGCCAGCAGTGACAGGGTTTCACCCCTCCACTTT.

The J gene is TRBJ2-5, the V gene TRBV18; possibly TRBD1 for D (6 bases). V lost 6 bases and J lost 0, with 17 bases in between. Germline values: CDR1 KGHSH, CDR2 LQKENI. The CDR3 has 16 residues. CDR3 sequence reads: CASSPEGQGYQETQYF. In DNA, the CDR3 is TGTGCCAGCTCTCCTGAGGGACAAGGGTACCAAGAGACCCAGTACTTC. The variable domain in full, with the rest retrieved from reference TRBV18 and TRBJ2-5, is NAGVMQNPRHLVRRRGQEARLRCSPMKGHSHVYWYRQLPEEGLKFMVYLQKENIIDESGMPKERFSAEFPKEGPSILRIQQVVRGDSAAYFCASSPEGQGYQETQYFGPGTRLLVL.

This chain connects TRBV28 to TRBJ1-2; D is perhaps TRBD1 (6 bases). Germline assignment: CDR1 MDHEN and CDR2 SYDVKM. The CDR3 loop spans 13 amino acids. Trimming pared 3 bases from V and 7 bases from J, leaving 12 bases between. The CDR3: CASSFTGRGGYTF. CDR3 bases: TGTGCCAGCAGTTTTACAGGGAGGGGTGGCTACACCTTC.

The sample holds a few counts of this clone. This chain connects TRBV7-9 to TRBJ2-1, with a weak D call TRBD2 (6 bases). The CDR3 covers 14 residues. CDR1 is SEHNR, CDR2 FQNEAQ, per germline (reference sequence). Deletions cut 5 bases from V and 7 bases from J, with 15 bases between. CDR3 DNA sequence: TGTGCCAGCAGCCGCCTGGAGGGTCATAATGAGCAGTTCTTC. Translating it yields CASSRLEGHNEQFF.

V gene TRBV28 combines with J gene TRBJ1-2, with D possibly being TRBD1 (5 bases). The CDR3 is 14 residues long. Looked up from germline, CDR1 is MDHEN and CDR2 is SYDVKM. Trimming cost V 2 bases and J 8 bases, with 15 bases left between them. In DNA form, the CDR3 reads TGTGCCAGCAGTTTAATTCAGGGAAAAAACGGCTACACCTTC. Encoded protein: CASSLIQGKNGYTF.

A few counts support this clone. V gene TRBV19 combines with J gene TRBJ2-3; 10 bases agree with TRBD2. V gave up 5 bases and J gave up 6 bases; unmatched junction bases: 11. CDR3 length: 16 amino acids. Germline V gene sequence: CDR1 LNHDA, CDR2 SQIVND (reference sequence). The CDR3 DNA is TGTGCCAGTAGTCCGTCCCTAGCGGGAGTAGCGGATACGCAGTATTTT. This gives the protein CASSPSLAGVADTQYF. Based on the CDR3 plus reference TRBV19 and TRBJ2-3, the full variable domain is DGGITQSPKYLFRKEGQNVTLSCEQNLNHDAMYWYRQDPGQGLRLIYYSQIVNDFQKGDIAEGYSVSREKKESFPLTVTSAQKNPTAFYLCASSPSLAGVADTQYFGPGTRLTVL.

The rearrangement uses TRBV11-2 and TRBJ2-5, with TRBD2 matching over 7 bases. With V trimmed by 0 bases and J by 5 bases, 15 bases remained unmatched. CDR1 and CDR2 from the germline V gene are SGHAT and FQNNGV. The CDR3 extends over 18 amino acids. The CDR3 spells CASSLDWGAAGSSETQYF. The CDR3 coding sequence is TGTGCCAGCAGCTTAGATTGGGGCGCAGCGGGGTCCTCGGAGACCCAGTACTTC. Together with reference TRBV11-2 and TRBJ2-5, the CDR3 gives the full variable domain: EAGVAQSPRYKIIEKRQSVAFWCNPISGHATLYWYQQILGQGPKLLIQFQNNGVVDDSQLPKDRFSAERLKGVDSTLKIQPAKLEDSAVYLCASSLDWGAAGSSETQYFGPGTRLLVL.

The rearrangement links TRBV5-1 to TRBJ1-3; no firm D call. From germline, CDR1 is SGHRS and CDR2 YFSETQ. This CDR3 region has 14 residues. With 6 bases removed from V and 1 base from J, the gap between germline ends came to 11 bases. The CDR3 protein is CASTQTGSGNTIYF. The CDR3 nucleotides read TGCGCCAGCACCCAAACGGGATCTGGAAACACCATATATTTT.

The CDR3 protein is CAISLRGTSGQETQYF. CDR3 nucleotides: TGTGCCATCTCGCTTCGGGGGACTAGCGGCCAAGAGACCCAGTACTTC. The chain recombines TRBV10-3 with TRBJ2-5; 11 bases line up with TRBD2. V was clipped by 8 bases and J by 1 base; unmatched bases: 9. This CDR3 is built from 16 residues. The germline gives CDR1 ENHRY, CDR2 SYGVKD.

This chain connects TRBV27 to TRBJ2-5; 10 bases align to TRBD2. The trim removed 4 bases at V and 4 bases at J, leaving 6 bases unmatched. The CDR3 is 15 amino acids. The germline V gene encodes CDR1 MNHEY and CDR2 SMNVEV (reference sequence). The CDR3 reads CASSSPSGGRETQYF. The CDR3 DNA is TGTGCCAGCAGTTCGCCTAGCGGGGGCCGAGAGACCCAGTACTTC.

This clone was detected a few times. The V call is TRBV6-1, the J call TRBJ1-6; no clear D gene. Trimming took 6 bases from V and 7 from J, leaving 13 bases between them. CDR1 MNHNS and CDR2 SASEGT come from the germline V gene. The CDR3 is 14 amino acids. This CDR3 is CASRTTALNSPLHF. For the CDR3, the DNA is TGTGCCAGCAGAACAACAGCCCTAAATTCACCCCTCCACTTT.

The J gene is TRBJ2-1, the V gene TRBV6-6; D may be TRBD2 (5 bases). V was clipped by 3 bases and J by 4 bases, with 10 bases between them. Per germline, CDR1 MNHNY and CDR2 SVGAGI (reference sequence). The CDR3 sequence is 14 residues long. The CDR3 region is CASSYLEGYNEQFF. The CDR3 region has the DNA TGTGCCAGCAGTTATCTTGAGGGATACAATGAGCAGTTCTTC.

The rearrangement links TRBV28 to TRBJ2-5, with TRBD1 as a possible D gene (6 bases). The ends were cut back, 6 bases at V and 5 bases at J, with 19 bases in the middle. This CDR3 has 15 amino acids. Germline V gene data show CDR1 as MDHEN and CDR2 as SYDVKM. CDR3 nucleotides: TGTGCCAGCAGCTCCGCCGGGACAAACGTTGAGACCCAGTACTTC. Translating gives CASSSAGTNVETQYF. The variable domain in full, with the rest retrieved from reference TRBV28 and TRBJ2-5, is DVKVTQSSRYLVKRTGEKVFLECVQDMDHENMFWYRQDPGLGLRLIYFSYDVKMKEKGDIPEGYSVSREKKERFSLILESASTNQTSMYLCASSSAGTNVETQYFGPGTRLLVL.

This chain uses TRBV2 with TRBJ1-2, with D unclear. Deletions cut 6 bases from V and 8 bases from J, with 13 bases between. Per germline, CDR1 SNHLY and CDR2 FYNNEI. This CDR3 region has 12 residues. The DNA for the CDR3 is TGTGCCAGCAGGGTCGGGAGTGGGGGCTACACCTTC. Encoded protein: CASRVGSGGYTF.

The rearrangement links TRBV5-4 to TRBJ2-5, with 8 bases aligning to TRBD1. The trim removed 4 bases at V and 4 bases at J, leaving 15 bases unmatched. Germline CDR1 and CDR2: SGHNT and YYREEE (reference sequence). CDR3 length: 17 amino acids. The CDR3: CASSGKTGQGEGETQYF. The CDR3 DNA sequence: TGTGCCAGCAGCGGCAAGACAGGACAGGGAGAGGGAGAGACCCAGTACTTC.

The chain combines TRBV27 with TRBJ2-7, with no clear D. Germline values: CDR1 MNHEY, CDR2 SMNVEV (reference sequence). CDR3 size: 11 residues. V lost 6 bases, J lost 3 bases, and 6 bases lay in between. This CDR3 reads CASRNFYEQYF. Here the CDR3 DNA reads TGTGCCAGCAGAAACTTCTACGAGCAGTACTTC.

This chain links TRBV27 with TRBJ2-7; 9 nucleotides agree with TRBD1. The ends lost 4 bases at V and 0 bases at J; junction bases unmatched: 7. The CDR3 runs to 16 residues. Germline CDR1 MNHEY, CDR2 SMNVEV (reference sequence). CDR3 coding DNA: TGTGCCAGCAGTTCAATCGGGACAGGGAGCTCCTACGAGCAGTACTTC. Amino acids: CASSSIGTGSSYEQYF.

The CDR3 loop reads CASSQEGTGDQPQHF. CDR3 nucleotides: TGTGCCAGCAGCCAAGAAGGGACAGGGGATCAGCCCCAGCATTTT. V gene TRBV4-2 combines with J gene TRBJ1-5; TRBD1 matches 10 bases. Trimming cost V 0 bases and J 5 bases; bases outside gene matches: 1. CDR3 size: 15 residues. CDR1 and CDR2 (germline): LGHNA, YNFKEQ.

The chain couples TRBV5-1 to TRBJ2-2; 7 bases fit TRBD1. With V trimmed by 0 bases and J by 4 bases, 3 bases remained unmatched. Germline loops: CDR1 SGHRS, CDR2 YFSETQ. The length of the CDR3 is 15 residues. The CDR3 loop is CASSLAHRGTGELFF. In nucleotides, the CDR3 is TGCGCCAGCAGCTTGGCTCACAGGGGCACCGGGGAGCTGTTTTTT.

The chain has TRBV9 and TRBJ2-5; 8 nucleotides agree with TRBD1. The CDR3 consists of 16 residues. The germline CDR1 and CDR2 sequences are SGDLS and YYNGEE. After removal of 1 base from V and 2 bases from J, the junction contained 7 bases not matched to a gene. CDR3 sequence: CASSVTGTGFQETQYF. DNA of the CDR3: TGTGCCAGCAGCGTAACCGGGACAGGCTTTCAAGAGACCCAGTACTTC. Filled out from reference TRBV9 and TRBJ2-5, the complete variable domain reads DSGVTQTPKHLITATGQRVTLRCSPRSGDLSVYWYQQSLDQGLQFLIQYYNGEERAKGNILERFSAQQFPDLHSELNLSSLELGDSALYFCASSVTGTGFQETQYFGPGTRLLVL.

This chain links TRBV28 with TRBJ1-5; D may be TRBD1 (5 bases). The CDR3 is 16 amino acids. The V and J ends lost 2 bases and 3 bases respectively, with 14 bases between them. Germline CDR1 is MDHEN and CDR2 is SYDVKM. CDR3 protein: CASSLHQGLNNQPQHF. CDR3 DNA sequence: TGTGCCAGCAGTTTACACCAGGGACTTAACAATCAGCCCCAGCATTTT.

The chain employs TRBV28 and TRBJ1-1; D is perhaps TRBD1 (6 bases). Trimming took off 6 bases at V and 7 bases at J, with 12 bases between the two ends. Germline V gives CDR1 MDHEN, CDR2 SYDVKM. The CDR3 is made up of 12 amino acids. Here the CDR3 reads CASRPNRDEAFF. As DNA, the CDR3 is TGTGCCAGCAGACCTAACAGGGATGAAGCTTTCTTT.

This clone was counted only a few times. The J gene is TRBJ1-5, the V gene TRBV30; D uncertain. The CDR3 contains 13 residues. V shed 4 bases and J shed 2 bases, with 9 bases lying between them. Germline values: CDR1 GTSNPN, CDR2 SVGIG (reference sequence). The CDR3 sequence: CAWTSEGNQPQHF. CDR3 bases: TGTGCCTGGACCAGCGAGGGCAATCAGCCCCAGCATTTT. Looking up the rest from reference TRBV30 and TRBJ1-5 gives the full variable domain: SQTIHQWPATLVQPVGSPLSLECTVEGTSNPNLYWYRQAAGRGLQLLFYSVGIGQISSEVPQNLSASRPQDRQFILSSKKLLLSDSGFYLCAWTSEGNQPQHFGDGTRLSIL.

The chain uses TRBV27 and TRBJ1-6; the D gene is possibly TRBD1 (5 bases). CDR3 length: 15 amino acids. CDR1 is MNHEY, CDR2 SMNVEV, per germline (reference sequence). V was trimmed by 4 bases and J by 0 bases, leaving 7 bases between them. In nucleotides, the CDR3 is TGTGCCAGCAGTTCGGGGGTCTCCTATAATTCACCCCTCCACTTT. Amino acids: CASSSGVSYNSPLHF.

This sequence joins TRBV10-3 and TRBJ2-7; 15 bases are a match to TRBD2. The V gene end was trimmed by 4 bases and the J gene end by 6 bases; junction bases not matched to a gene: 1. Germline V gene sequence: CDR1 ENHRY, CDR2 SYGVKD. The CDR3 extends over 14 amino acids. The CDR3 DNA reads as TGTGCCATCAGTGCGGGACTAGCGGGAGGCGAGCAGTACTTC. Residues: CAISAGLAGGEQYF.

This clone was seen once. This rearrangement joins TRBV30 to TRBJ2-7; 7 bases are shared with TRBD1. The CDR3 is made up of 15 amino acids. Germline trimming cut 0 bases from V and 6 bases from J; bases unmatched to any gene: 11. The V gene's germline CDR1 is GTSNPN and CDR2 SVGIG (reference sequence). Written as DNA, the CDR3 is TGTGCCTGGAGTGTATTCGGCCCGACAGGGCTCGAGCAGTACTTC. Translating it yields CAWSVFGPTGLEQYF. The full variable domain, its missing parts supplied by reference TRBV30 and TRBJ2-7, is SQTIHQWPATLVQPVGSPLSLECTVEGTSNPNLYWYRQAAGRGLQLLFYSVGIGQISSEVPQNLSASRPQDRQFILSSKKLLLSDSGFYLCAWSVFGPTGLEQYFGPGTRLTVT.

This clone occurred a few times. The chain combines TRBV6-1 with TRBJ1-6; 7 bases agree with TRBD1. CDR3 size: 16 residues. Germline V gene sequence: CDR1 MNHNS, CDR2 SASEGT. V gave up 1 base and J gave up 12 bases; unmatched junction bases: 12. As DNA, the CDR3 is TGTGCCAGCAGTGAAGGTGGTGACAGGGCCTCCGAACCCCTCCACTTT. Translated: CASSEGGDRASEPLHF.

The genes are TRBV28 and TRBJ1-3, with D possibly matching TRBD1 (6 bases). This CDR3 spans 14 amino acids. Germline CDR1 MDHEN, CDR2 SYDVKM. In DNA, the CDR3 is TGTGCGGGGCAGGAGGGGGGGGAGCTTAACACCATATATTTT. Its protein is CAGQEGGELNTIYF.